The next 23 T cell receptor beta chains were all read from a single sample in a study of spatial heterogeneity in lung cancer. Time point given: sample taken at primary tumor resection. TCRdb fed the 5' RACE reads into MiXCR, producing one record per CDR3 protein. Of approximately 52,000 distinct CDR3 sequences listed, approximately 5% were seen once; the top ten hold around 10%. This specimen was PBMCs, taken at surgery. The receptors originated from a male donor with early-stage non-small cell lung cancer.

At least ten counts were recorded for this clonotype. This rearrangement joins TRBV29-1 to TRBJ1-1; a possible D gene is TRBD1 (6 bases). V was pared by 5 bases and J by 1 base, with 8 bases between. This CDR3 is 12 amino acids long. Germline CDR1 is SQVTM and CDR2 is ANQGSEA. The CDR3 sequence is CSVRGRNTEAFF. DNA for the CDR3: TGCAGCGTTAGGGGGAGGAACACTGAAGCTTTCTTT.

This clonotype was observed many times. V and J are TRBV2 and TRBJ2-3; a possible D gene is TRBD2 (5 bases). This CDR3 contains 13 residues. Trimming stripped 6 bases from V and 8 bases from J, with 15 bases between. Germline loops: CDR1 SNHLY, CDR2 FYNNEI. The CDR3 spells CASRVDTAGTQYF. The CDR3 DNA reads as TGTGCCAGCAGAGTGGATACGGCGGGTACGCAGTATTTT.

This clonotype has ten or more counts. The chain's CDR3 is CASSHPTENTGELFF. The CDR3 DNA sequence: TGCGCCAGCAGTCACCCGACAGAAAACACCGGGGAGCTGTTTTTT. This chain connects TRBV23-1 to TRBJ2-2; TRBD1 might be the D (5 bases). TRBV23-1 is an ORF; its function is uncertain. V lost 3 bases and J 2 bases, leaving 10 bases between the germline ends. The CDR3 loop spans 15 amino acids.

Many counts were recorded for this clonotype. In DNA, the CDR3 is TGCGCCAGCAGCCAAGACCCCGGACAGCTCTCTGGAAACACCATATATTTT. It translates to CASSQDPGQLSGNTIYF. The rearrangement uses TRBV4-3 and TRBJ1-3; tentative D call: TRBD1 (6 bases). Germline V gene sequence: CDR1 LGHNA, CDR2 YSLEER. The CDR3 sequence is 17 residues long. Deletions cut 0 bases from V and 0 bases from J, with 12 bases between.

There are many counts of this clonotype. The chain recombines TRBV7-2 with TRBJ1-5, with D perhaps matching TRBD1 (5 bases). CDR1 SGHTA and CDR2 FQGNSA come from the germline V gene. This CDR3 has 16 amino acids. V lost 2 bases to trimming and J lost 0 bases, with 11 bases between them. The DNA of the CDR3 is TGTGCCAGCAGCTTAAGGCAGGGTCATAGCAATCAGCCCCAGCATTTT. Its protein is CASSLRQGHSNQPQHF.

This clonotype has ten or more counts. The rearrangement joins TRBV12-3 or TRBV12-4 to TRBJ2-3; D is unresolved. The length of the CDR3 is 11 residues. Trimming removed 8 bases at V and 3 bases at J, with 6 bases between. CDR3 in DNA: TGTGCCAGCCGCCGAACAGATACGCAGTATTTT. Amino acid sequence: CASRRTDTQYF.

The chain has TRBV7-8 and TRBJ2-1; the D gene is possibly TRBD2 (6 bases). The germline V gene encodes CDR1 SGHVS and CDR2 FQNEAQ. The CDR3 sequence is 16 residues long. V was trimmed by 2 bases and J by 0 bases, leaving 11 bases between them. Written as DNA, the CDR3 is TGTGCCAGCAGCTTATCGACTAGTTCCTCCTACAATGAGCAGTTCTTC. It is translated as CASSLSTSSSYNEQFF. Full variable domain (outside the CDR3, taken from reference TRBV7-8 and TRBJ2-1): GAGVSQSPRYKVAKRGQDVALRCDPISGHVSLFWYQQALGQGPEFLTYFQNEAQLDKSGLPSDRFFAERPEGSVSTLKIQRTQQEDSAVYLCASSLSTSSSYNEQFFGPGTRLTVL.

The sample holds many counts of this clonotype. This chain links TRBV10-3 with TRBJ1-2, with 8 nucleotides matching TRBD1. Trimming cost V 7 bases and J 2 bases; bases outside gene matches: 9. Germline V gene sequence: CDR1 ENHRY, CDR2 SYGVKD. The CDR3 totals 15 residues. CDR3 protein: CAITQDRDGNYGYTF. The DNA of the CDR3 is TGTGCCATCACCCAGGACAGGGATGGGAACTATGGCTACACCTTC.

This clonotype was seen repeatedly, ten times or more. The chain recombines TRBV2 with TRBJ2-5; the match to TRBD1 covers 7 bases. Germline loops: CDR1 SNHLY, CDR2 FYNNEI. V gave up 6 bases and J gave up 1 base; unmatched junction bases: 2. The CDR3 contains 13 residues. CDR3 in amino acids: CASRGDSQETQYF. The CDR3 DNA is TGTGCCAGCAGAGGGGACAGCCAAGAGACCCAGTACTTC.

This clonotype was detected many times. The CDR3 nucleotides read TGCAGTGCTAGAGATGGGGTAGCGGGAGGCGGGGAGACCCAGTACTTC. It translates to CSARDGVAGGGETQYF. This chain uses TRBV20-1 with TRBJ2-5, with 10 bases aligning to TRBD2. The CDR3 is made up of 16 amino acids. The junction had 9 bases not matched to a gene; V was cut back by 0 bases and J by 5 bases. Per the germline V gene, CDR1 is DFQATT and CDR2 is SNEGSKA (reference sequence).

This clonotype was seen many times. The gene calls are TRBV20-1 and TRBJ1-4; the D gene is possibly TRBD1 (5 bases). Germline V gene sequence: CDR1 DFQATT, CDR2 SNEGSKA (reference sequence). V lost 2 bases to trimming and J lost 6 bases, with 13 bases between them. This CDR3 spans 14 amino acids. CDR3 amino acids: CSARPPGSDEKLFF. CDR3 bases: TGCAGTGCTAGACCACCAGGGTCGGATGAAAAACTGTTTTTT.

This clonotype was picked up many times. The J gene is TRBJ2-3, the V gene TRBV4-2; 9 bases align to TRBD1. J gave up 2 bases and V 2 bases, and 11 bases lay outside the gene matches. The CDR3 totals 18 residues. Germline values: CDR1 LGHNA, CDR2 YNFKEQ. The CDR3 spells CASSQKNTGTGYTDTQYF. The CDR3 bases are TGTGCCAGCAGCCAAAAGAACACCGGGACAGGGTACACAGATACGCAGTATTTT.

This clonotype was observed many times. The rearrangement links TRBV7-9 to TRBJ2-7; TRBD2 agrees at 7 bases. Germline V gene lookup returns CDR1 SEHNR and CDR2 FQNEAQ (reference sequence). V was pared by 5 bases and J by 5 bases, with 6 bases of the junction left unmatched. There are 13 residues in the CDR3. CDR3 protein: CASSPALADEQYF. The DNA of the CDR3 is TGTGCCAGCAGCCCGGCGCTAGCGGACGAGCAGTACTTC.

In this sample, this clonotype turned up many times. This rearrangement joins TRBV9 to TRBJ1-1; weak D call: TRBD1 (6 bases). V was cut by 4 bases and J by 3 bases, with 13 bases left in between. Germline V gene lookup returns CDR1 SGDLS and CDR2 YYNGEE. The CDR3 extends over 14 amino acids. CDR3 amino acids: CASSLVGADTEAFF. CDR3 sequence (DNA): TGTGCCAGCAGCTTGGTGGGGGCAGACACTGAAGCTTTCTTT.

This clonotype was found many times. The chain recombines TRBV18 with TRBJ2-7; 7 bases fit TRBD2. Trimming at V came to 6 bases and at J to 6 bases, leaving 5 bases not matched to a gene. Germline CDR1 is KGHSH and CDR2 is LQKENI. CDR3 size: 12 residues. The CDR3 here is CASSDTGGEQYF. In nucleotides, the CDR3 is TGTGCCAGCTCCGACACGGGAGGCGAGCAGTACTTC.

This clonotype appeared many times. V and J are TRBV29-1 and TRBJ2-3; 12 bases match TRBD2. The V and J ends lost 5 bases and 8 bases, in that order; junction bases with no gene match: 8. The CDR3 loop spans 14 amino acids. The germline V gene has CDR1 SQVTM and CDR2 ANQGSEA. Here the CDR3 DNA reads TGCAGCGTTCTAGCGGGAGGGCTTTCTGGTACGCAGTATTTT. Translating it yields CSVLAGGLSGTQYF.

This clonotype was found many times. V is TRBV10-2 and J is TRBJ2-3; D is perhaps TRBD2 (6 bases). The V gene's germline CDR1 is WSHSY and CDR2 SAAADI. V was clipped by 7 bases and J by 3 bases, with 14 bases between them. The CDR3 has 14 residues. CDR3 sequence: CASKVQGGTDTQYF. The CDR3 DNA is TGCGCCAGCAAGGTGCAGGGAGGTACAGATACGCAGTATTTT.

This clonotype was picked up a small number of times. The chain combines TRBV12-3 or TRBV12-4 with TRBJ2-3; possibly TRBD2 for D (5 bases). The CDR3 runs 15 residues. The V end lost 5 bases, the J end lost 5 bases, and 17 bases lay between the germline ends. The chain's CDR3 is CASSALGGLEDTQYF. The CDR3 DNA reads TGTGCCAGCAGTGCGTTAGGAGGACTGGAAGATACGCAGTATTTT.

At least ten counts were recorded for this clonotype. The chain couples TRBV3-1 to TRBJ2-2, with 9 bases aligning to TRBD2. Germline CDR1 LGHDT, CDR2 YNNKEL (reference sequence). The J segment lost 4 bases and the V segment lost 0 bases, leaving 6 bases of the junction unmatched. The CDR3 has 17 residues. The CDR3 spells CASSQEVEAGGTGELFF. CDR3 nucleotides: TGTGCCAGCAGCCAAGAAGTAGAAGCGGGAGGCACCGGGGAGCTGTTTTTT.

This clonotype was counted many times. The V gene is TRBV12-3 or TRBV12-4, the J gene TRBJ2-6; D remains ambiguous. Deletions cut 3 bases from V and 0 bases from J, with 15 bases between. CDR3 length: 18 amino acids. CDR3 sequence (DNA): TGTGCCAGCAGTTTCGGTCCCACCAGGAGCTCTGGGGCCAACGTCCTGACTTTC. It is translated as CASSFGPTRSSGANVLTF.

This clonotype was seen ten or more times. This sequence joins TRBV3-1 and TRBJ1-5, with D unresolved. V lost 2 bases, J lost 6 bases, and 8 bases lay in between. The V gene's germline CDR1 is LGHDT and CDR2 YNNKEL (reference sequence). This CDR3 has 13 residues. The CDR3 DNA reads TGTGCCAGCAGCCAAAAGGGTGGTCAGCCCCAGCATTTT. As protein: CASSQKGGQPQHF. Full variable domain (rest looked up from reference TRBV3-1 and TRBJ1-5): DTAVSQTPKYLVTQMGNDKSIKCEQNLGHDTMYWYKQDSKKFLKIMFSYNNKELIINETVPNRFSPKSPDKAHLNLHINSLELGDSAVYFCASSQKGGQPQHFGDGTRLSIL.

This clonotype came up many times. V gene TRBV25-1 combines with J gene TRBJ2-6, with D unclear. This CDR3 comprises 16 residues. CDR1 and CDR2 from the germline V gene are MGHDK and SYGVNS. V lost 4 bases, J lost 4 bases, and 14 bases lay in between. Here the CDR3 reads CASSVETPAGANVLTF. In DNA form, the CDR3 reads TGTGCCAGCAGTGTAGAGACCCCGGCGGGGGCCAACGTCCTGACTTTC.

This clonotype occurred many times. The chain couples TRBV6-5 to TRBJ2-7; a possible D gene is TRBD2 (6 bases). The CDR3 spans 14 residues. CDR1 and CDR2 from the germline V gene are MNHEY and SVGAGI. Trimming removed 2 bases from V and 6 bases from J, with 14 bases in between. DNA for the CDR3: TGTGCCAGCAGTTACCGCGGGAAGGCAGGCGAGCAGTACTTC. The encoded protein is CASSYRGKAGEQYF.